This TCR beta chain emerged from a study of T-cell reconstitution after alpha-beta-depleted transplantation in children. This CDR3 is built from 11 residues. The germline gives CDR1 SEHNR, CDR2 FQNEAQ (reference sequence). With 4 bases clipped from V and 14 bases from J, the junction kept 2 bases outside the gene matches. General study results and limits: Some patients' high day-60 TCRbeta diversity was attributed to recipient cells surviving conditioning. Reports say that about two months after transplant, the alpha-beta T cells came out of several hundred graft clones that had expanded. Counts and diversity of T cells one year after transplant came mostly from newly produced T cells.

Preparation of the TCRbeta library involved a method that used unique molecular identifiers. TCRdb reprocessed the PCR reads via MiXCR and lists one record per CDR3 protein. The sample records 700,000 to 950,000 distinct CDR3 sequences, about 16% being singletons. In its sample, this clonotype was seen many times. The antigen remains unidentified. J is TRBJ2-1 and V is TRBV7-9; TRBD2 matches at 10 bases. The input for sequencing was PBMCs, mostly from graft donor cells, taken 360 days after TCRalphabeta/CD19-depleted stem cell transplant. The origin of this receptor is a male patient between 10 and 17 years old who had a stem cell transplant for acute lymphoblastic leukemia, so the T cells may come from the graft donor. CDR3: CASSSSGSEFF. DNA of the CDR3: TGTGCCAGCAGCTCTAGCGGGAGTGAGTTCTTC.